This section outlines one TCR beta chain sequence together with its context. This clonotype has just a few counts. It lacks a known antigen. Base qualities were left out, and no much larger clone turns up one base away. What this sample's time point label stands for: blood at routine non-recurrence follow-up after resection. Without any cell sorting, TCR sequencing was performed on whole RNA extracted either from tumor and nontumor lung tissue or from cryopreserved PBMC samples. A patient was chosen for TCR sequencing only when enough RNA was available from at least two tumor regions. The record originates from a study of spatial heterogeneity in lung cancer (dated by TCRdb to about 2019). General notes on the study: Samples were obtained from approximately 72 patients with early-stage, untreated non-small cell lung cancer from the lung TRACERx cohort. Follow-up PBMC samples were sequenced whenever available, with a median time to follow-up of 2 to 3 years after resection. Beta-chain transcripts were consistently detected in greater numbers than alpha-chain transcripts, which likely reflected higher beta-chain transcript abundance. In the raw uncorrected reads, each unique combination of TCR and UMI appeared on average more than ten times. In non-small cell lung cancer, the study quantitatively compared TCR alpha and beta repertoires across several tumor regions, matched nontumor lung, and blood. Nonsynonymous mutation counts, determined by whole-exome sequencing of tumor tissue, were related to TCR repertoire features. At surgery, around 200 tumor regions, 63 to 70 matched nontumor lung samples and some 54 PBMC samples were TCR-sequenced for both alpha and beta chains. Findings and caveats that apply to the study as a whole: Additional single-cell paired TCR alpha and beta sequencing was considered necessary to confirm, at a functional level, the hypothesis that regional TCRs recognize regional mutations. Ubiquitous expanded tumor TCRs showed up in blood more often at tumor resection than at routine follow-up. Only 15 or so patients were included in the comparisons of baseline and follow-up blood repertoires.

As encoded in the germline V gene, CDR1 is SGDLS while CDR2 is YYNGEE. Trimming costs V 0 bases and J 7 bases, and their ends lie 8 bases apart. The cysteine opens and the phenylalanine closes a CDR3 of 13 amino acids. Only the CDR3 part of the read is kept: 39 bases, read in frame from the first base. The library was prepared using 5' RACE. Sequencing took place on a NextSeq 500. In the TCR library protocol, a unique molecular identifier was attached to each TCR cDNA molecule so that PCR and sequencing errors could be corrected. From the authors' description of their analysis: TCR identification, UMI-based error correction and CDR3 extraction were performed with Decombinator tools. TCRs above a frequency of 2 per 1,000, corresponding to the top 1% of the tumor frequency distribution, were defined as expanded. Each repertoire was subsampled 100 times to 5,000 TCRs, after which Renyi diversity was computed with the R vegan package. To build CDR3 similarity networks, amino acid triplet string-kernel similarity was used, and CDR3s were connected when their pairwise similarity was above 0.82. Using fastp trimming at Q25 and MiXCR clonotype assembly, TCRdb reanalyzed the public sequencing data and kept in-frame beta chains. A single entry per CDR3 protein holds the most common genes and DNA from its merged rows. It is TCRdb's table, rather than the study itself, that gives the V and J calls and clone size. The sample table contains approximately 100,000 distinct CDR3 sequences; only one count was recorded for roughly 21% of them. The ten largest clones add up to 21% of the sample.

The rearrangement combines TRBV9 with TRBJ2-1; the D gene lacks a confident call. This specimen consisted of PBMCs, obtained at follow-up. The sequence derives from a male donor with early-stage non-small cell lung cancer. The CDR3 protein sequence reads: CASSVDYGNEQFF. The sequenced DNA: TGTGCCAGCAGCGTAGATTACGGAAATGAGCAGTTCTTC.